These 18 T cell receptor beta chains were sequenced from one sample in a study of blood T cell repertoires in COVID-19. Some clones are missing from TCRdb's copy, which holds only in-frame ones; the method was immunoSEQ multiplex PCR. The sample consists of some 150,000 clones, 65% to 85% of them appearing once. The sequenced material came from peripheral blood. These TCRs come from a human donor with acute or convalescent COVID-19. The donor label of this sample is uncertain.

The chain joins TRBV7-9 to TRBJ2-1, with 9 positions matching TRBD2. The junction had 7 bases not matched to a gene; V was cut back by 0 bases and J by 7 bases. CDR1 and CDR2 from the germline V gene are SEHNR and FQNEAQ (reference sequence). CDR3 size: 16 residues. The DNA of the CDR3 is TGTGCCAGCAGCTTAGCCCCAGCGGGAGGCCCAAATGAGCAGTTCTTC. Translation gives CASSLAPAGGPNEQFF.

This clone was observed many times. This chain's CDR3 is CASRPGLAGGRGDTQYF. The CDR3 DNA reads as TGCGCCAGCAGACCGGGACTAGCGGGAGGCCGTGGGGATACGCAGTATTTT. J is TRBJ2-3 and V is TRBV4-1; 15 bases line up with TRBD2. Germline V gene lookup returns CDR1 MGHRA and CDR2 YSYEKL. This CDR3 comprises 17 residues. The trim removed 6 bases at V and 6 bases at J, leaving 10 bases unmatched.

The CDR3 DNA reads TGTGCCAGCAGCCCGGAGGGCGGGAAAAAGGTGGGTGAGCAGTTCTTC. It yields the protein CASSPEGGKKVGEQFF. The J gene is TRBJ2-1, the V gene TRBV9, with a weak D call TRBD2 (6 bases). Between the trimmed V and J ends, which lost 4 bases and 9 bases, there was a span of 23 bases. The CDR3 has 16 amino acids. Germline values: CDR1 SGDLS, CDR2 YYNGEE.

CDR3 sequence: CASSDYSNQPQHF. The CDR3 DNA sequence: TGTGCCAGCAGCGACTATAGCAATCAGCCCCAGCATTTT. This chain uses TRBV5-4 with TRBJ1-5; D not resolved. The V gene's germline CDR1 is SGHNT and CDR2 YYREEE (reference sequence). The V and J ends lost 4 bases and 0 bases respectively, with 5 bases between them. The CDR3 loop spans 13 amino acids. The full variable domain, rest sourced from reference TRBV5-4 and TRBJ1-5, is ETGVTQSPTHLIKTRGQQVTLRCSSQSGHNTVSWYQQALGQGPQFIFQYYREEENGRGNFPPRFSGLQFPNYSSELNVNALELDDSALYLCASSDYSNQPQHFGDGTRLSIL.

The chain joins TRBV27 to TRBJ1-5; 8 bases fit TRBD1. Per germline, CDR1 MNHEY and CDR2 SMNVEV (reference sequence). The CDR3 consists of 17 residues. With V trimmed by 6 bases and J by 4 bases, 14 bases remained unmatched. The CDR3 spells CASSPGGQPLLNQPQHF. CDR3 bases: TGTGCCAGCAGCCCAGGGGGCCAACCACTTCTTAATCAGCCCCAGCATTTT.

The gene calls are TRBV5-4 and TRBJ1-3; D unresolved. The germline V and J ends were trimmed by 4 bases and 0 bases, with 11 bases remaining between them. The CDR3 covers 15 residues. Per the germline V gene, CDR1 is SGHNT and CDR2 is YYREEE (reference sequence). CDR3 sequence (DNA): TGTGCCAGCAGCCCCCAGACAAACTCTGGAAACACCATATATTTT. Protein product: CASSPQTNSGNTIYF.

This clone was detected once. The DNA for the CDR3 is TGTGCCAGCAGCCCGGGTCCGGAACTTTATGAGCAGTTCTTC. The encoded protein is CASSPGPELYEQFF. V is TRBV5-4 and J is TRBJ2-1; D remains unclear. The CDR3 spans 14 residues. Trimming took 4 bases from V and 8 from J, leaving 16 bases between them. From germline, CDR1 is SGHNT and CDR2 YYREEE (reference sequence).

The chain recombines TRBV7-9 with TRBJ2-1; tentative D call: TRBD2 (5 bases). The CDR3 sequence is 15 residues long. V dropped 5 bases and J dropped 0 bases, with 11 bases sitting between them. Looked up from germline, CDR1 is SEHNR and CDR2 is FQNEAQ (reference sequence). CDR3 residues: CASSLRGSSYNEQFF. CDR3 nucleotide sequence: TGTGCCAGCAGCCTACGGGGTTCCTCCTACAATGAGCAGTTCTTC.

The chain employs TRBV28 and TRBJ2-3; D remains unclear. Looked up from germline, CDR1 is MDHEN and CDR2 is SYDVKM. V was shortened by 1 base and J by 1 base, with 9 bases between the two germline ends. This CDR3 contains 15 residues. The CDR3 DNA reads as TGTGCCAGCAGTTTATCCAGTCTCGGCACAGATACGCAGTATTTT. This translates into CASSLSSLGTDTQYF.

The V gene is TRBV14, the J gene TRBJ2-7; 8 positions agree with TRBD1. With 6 bases clipped from V and 3 bases from J, the junction kept 4 bases outside the gene matches. Germline V lookup: CDR1 SGHDN, CDR2 FVKESK. The CDR3 consists of 13 residues. The CDR3 here is CASRKTGVYEQYF. Written as DNA, the CDR3 is TGTGCCAGCAGGAAGACAGGGGTCTACGAGCAGTACTTC.

The chain links TRBV6-1 to TRBJ2-3, with 7 bases matching TRBD2. V lost 0 bases to trimming and J lost 6 bases; unmatched junction nucleotides: 0. The CDR3 loop spans 13 amino acids. CDR1 is MNHNS and CDR2 is SASEGT in the germline V gene. The CDR3 loop is CASSEAGGDTQYF. DNA of the CDR3: TGTGCCAGCAGTGAAGCGGGAGGGGATACGCAGTATTTT.

This clone has only a few counts. The chain carries TRBV4-1 and TRBJ1-5; a weak D match, TRBD1 (6 bases). The length of the CDR3 is 15 residues. Germline V gene sequence: CDR1 MGHRA, CDR2 YSYEKL. Trimming stripped 0 bases from V and 7 bases from J, with 13 bases between. In nucleotides, the CDR3 is TGCGCCAGCAGCCAAGAAAGAGGGGGAGGGCAGCCCCAGCATTTT. Amino acids: CASSQERGGGQPQHF.

The CDR3 DNA reads as TGTGCCAGCAGCTTTTCCGGGACAGGGCTCCCAACTAATGAAAAACTGTTTTTT. The encoded protein is CASSFSGTGLPTNEKLFF. This sequence joins TRBV11-2 and TRBJ1-4, with 9 bases lining up with TRBD1. The ends lost 3 bases at V and 0 bases at J; junction bases unmatched: 8. CDR1 SGHAT and CDR2 FQNNGV come from the germline V gene. The CDR3 loop spans 18 amino acids.

The V call is TRBV5-4, the J call TRBJ1-5, with a weak D call TRBD1 (6 bases). The CDR3 consists of 13 residues. CDR1 is SGHNT, CDR2 YYREEE, per germline (reference sequence). V dropped 2 bases and J dropped 4 bases, with 7 bases sitting between them. CDR3 bases: TGTGCCAGCAGCTTTGACAGGAATCAGCCCCAGCATTTT. Its translation is CASSFDRNQPQHF. Full variable domain (remainder filled in from reference TRBV5-4 and TRBJ1-5): ETGVTQSPTHLIKTRGQQVTLRCSSQSGHNTVSWYQQALGQGPQFIFQYYREEENGRGNFPPRFSGLQFPNYSSELNVNALELDDSALYLCASSFDRNQPQHFGDGTRLSIL.

This clone was found a few times. The chain recombines TRBV5-5 with TRBJ2-7; D gene unclear. Trimming cost V 2 bases and J 2 bases, with 8 bases left between them. This CDR3 region has 13 residues. Germline CDR1 SGHKS, CDR2 YYEKEE (reference sequence). The CDR3 DNA reads TGTGCCAGCAGCTTCCCCAGGACCTACGAGCAGTACTTC. Its translation is CASSFPRTYEQYF. Drawing the rest from reference TRBV5-5 and TRBJ2-7, the complete variable domain is DAGVTQSPTHLIKTRGQQVTLRCSPISGHKSVSWYQQVLGQGPQFIFQYYEKEERGRGNFPDRFSARQFPNYSSELNVNALLLGDSALYLCASSFPRTYEQYFGPGTRLTVT.

The chain employs TRBV5-6 and TRBJ1-2; 9 bases are shared with TRBD1. Germline V CDR1 and CDR2: SGHDT, YYEEEE. This CDR3 comprises 16 residues. Germline trimming cut 2 bases from V and 2 bases from J; bases unmatched to any gene: 7. CDR3 in DNA: TGTGCCAGCAGCTTTTTTCGGGACAGGGAGAACTATGGCTACACCTTC. Translated, it gives CASSFFRDRENYGYTF.

The genes are TRBV9 and TRBJ2-3; 14 bases align to TRBD2. This CDR3 has 18 residues. Germline lookup yields CDR1 SGDLS and CDR2 YYNGEE. With V trimmed by 3 bases and J by 3 bases, 9 bases remained unmatched. The CDR3 here is CASSGTSGGLGSTDTQYF. The CDR3 nucleotides are TGTGCCAGCAGCGGGACTAGCGGGGGGCTCGGGAGTACAGATACGCAGTATTTT.

The rearrangement uses TRBV21-1 and TRBJ1-3; the table's D call of TRBD1 was not tested on the DNA. TRBV21-1 is noted as a pseudogene. This CDR3 is built from 16 residues. The CDR3 region has the DNA TGTGCCAGCCTGCAGGGGCCGAACCCCTCTGGAAACACCATATATTTT. Its protein product is CASLQGPNPSGNTIYF.